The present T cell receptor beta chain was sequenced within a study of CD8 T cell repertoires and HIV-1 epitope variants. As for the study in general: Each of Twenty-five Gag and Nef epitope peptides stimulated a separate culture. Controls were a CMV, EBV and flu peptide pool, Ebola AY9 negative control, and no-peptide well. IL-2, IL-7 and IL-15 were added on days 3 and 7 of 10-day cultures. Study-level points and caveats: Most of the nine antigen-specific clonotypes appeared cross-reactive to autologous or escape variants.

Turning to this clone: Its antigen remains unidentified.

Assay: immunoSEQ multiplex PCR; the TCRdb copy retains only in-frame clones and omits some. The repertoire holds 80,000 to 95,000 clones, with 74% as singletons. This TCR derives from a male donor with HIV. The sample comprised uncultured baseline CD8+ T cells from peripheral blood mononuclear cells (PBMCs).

This chain's CDR3 is CASSQGSRDRVGYTF. For the CDR3, the DNA is TGCGCCAGCAGCCAAGGGAGCCGGGACAGGGTGGGGTACACCTTC. The chain combines TRBV4-3 with TRBJ1-2; 9 positions agree with TRBD1. Trimming took 1 base from V and 11 from J; bases not matched to a gene: 11. The CDR3 consists of 15 residues. Germline-derived CDR1 and CDR2 are LGHNA and YSLEER.